This T cell receptor (beta chain) was identified during a study of T-cell reconstitution after alpha-beta-depleted transplantation in children. This clonotype appeared a few times. The germline V gene has CDR1 SGHTA and CDR2 FQGNSA. The V and J ends lost 3 bases and 7 bases respectively, with 19 bases between them. This CDR3 is 15 amino acids long. For TCRbeta, the library was prepared with unique molecular identifiers. A single record per CDR3 protein comes from TCRdb applying MiXCR to the PCR reads. The repertoire holds about 640,000 distinct CDR3 sequences, with about 15% as singletons. The sequenced sample was PBMCs from the stem cell graft donor, obtained from the stem cell graft. The J gene is TRBJ2-7, the V gene TRBV7-2, with D tentatively TRBD2 (7 bases). This clonotype was obtained from a human donor who donated a stem cell graft to a child with acute myeloid leukemia. CDR3 bases: TGTGCCAGCAGCTTGGGAGGGACAACCCTCGAAGAGCAGTACTTC. Its translation is CASSLGGTTLEEQYF.